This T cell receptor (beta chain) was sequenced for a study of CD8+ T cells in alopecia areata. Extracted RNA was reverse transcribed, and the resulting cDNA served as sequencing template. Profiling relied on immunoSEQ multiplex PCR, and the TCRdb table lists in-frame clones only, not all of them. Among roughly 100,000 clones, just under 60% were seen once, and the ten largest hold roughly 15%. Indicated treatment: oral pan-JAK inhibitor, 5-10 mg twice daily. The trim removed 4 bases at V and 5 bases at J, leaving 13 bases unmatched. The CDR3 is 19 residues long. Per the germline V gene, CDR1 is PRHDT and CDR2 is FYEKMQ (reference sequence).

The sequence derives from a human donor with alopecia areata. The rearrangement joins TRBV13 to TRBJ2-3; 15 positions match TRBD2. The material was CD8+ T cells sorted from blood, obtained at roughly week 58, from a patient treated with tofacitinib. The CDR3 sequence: CASSSGLAGGTKTGDTQYF. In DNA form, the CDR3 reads TGTGCCAGCAGCTCGGGACTAGCGGGGGGCACTAAAACTGGAGATACGCAGTATTTT.